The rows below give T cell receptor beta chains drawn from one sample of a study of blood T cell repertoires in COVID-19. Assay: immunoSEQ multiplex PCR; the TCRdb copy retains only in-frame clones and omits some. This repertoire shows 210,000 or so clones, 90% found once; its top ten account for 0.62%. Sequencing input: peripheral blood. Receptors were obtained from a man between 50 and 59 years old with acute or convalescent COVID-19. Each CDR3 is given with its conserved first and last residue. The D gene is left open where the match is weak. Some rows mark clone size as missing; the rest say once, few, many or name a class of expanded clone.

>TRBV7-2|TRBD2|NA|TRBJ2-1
TGTGCCAGCAGCTTTTTAGCGGGACCCTCCTACAATGAGCAGTTCTTC
CASSFLAGPSYNEQFF
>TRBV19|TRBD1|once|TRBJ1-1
TGTGCCAGCAAAGACAGGGGGCAGGGCGCTGAAGCTTTCTTT
CASKDRGQGAEAFF
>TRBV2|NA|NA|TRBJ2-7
TGTGCCAGCAGTGGACAACTCTACGAGCAGTACTTC
CASSGQLYEQYF
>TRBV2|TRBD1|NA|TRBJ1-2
TGTGCCAGCAGCGGACAGGATTCCTATGGCTACACCTTC
CASSGQDSYGYTF
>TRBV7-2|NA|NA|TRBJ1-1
TGTGCCAGCAGCTTAGAAGGCAGGGGCACTGAAGCTTTCTTT
CASSLEGRGTEAFF
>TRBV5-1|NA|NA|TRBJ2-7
TGCGCCAGCAGCTTGGTAGGACTCTCCTACGAGCAGTACTTC
CASSLVGLSYEQYF
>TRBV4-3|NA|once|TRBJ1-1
TGCGCCAGCAGCCATCTCGGGGGGGCGAGGACGAGCGGTACCACTGAAGCTTTCTTT
CASSHLGGARTSGTTEAFF
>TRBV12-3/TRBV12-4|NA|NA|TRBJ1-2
TGTGCCAGCAGAAACAGGGAGTCCTATGGCTACACCTTC
CASRNRESYGYTF
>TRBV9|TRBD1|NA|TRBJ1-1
TGTGCCAGCAGCCTAGAGGGACAGGGACACACTGAAGCTTTCTTT
CASSLEGQGHTEAFF
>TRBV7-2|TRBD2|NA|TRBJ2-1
TGTGCCAGCAGTCGGGACTACGGGTCGGTTGAGCAGTTCTTC
CASSRDYGSVEQFF
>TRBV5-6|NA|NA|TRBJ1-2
TGTGCCAGCAGCTTCCGACAGGCGCTAGGTAACTATGGCTACACCTTC
CASSFRQALGNYGYTF
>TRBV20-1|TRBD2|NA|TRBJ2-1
TGCAGTGCTAGTTTAAGGGCTAGCGGGGCCTACAATGAGCAGTTCTTC
CSASLRASGAYNEQFF
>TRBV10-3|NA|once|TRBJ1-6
TGTGCCATCAGTGAGCCGATTAATGGGGGGAGCTCCTATAATTCACCCCTCCACTTT
CAISEPINGGSSYNSPLHF
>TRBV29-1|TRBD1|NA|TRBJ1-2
TGCAGCGTTGAAGGGGTAAGGGGGCAGGATGGCTACACCTTC
CSVEGVRGQDGYTF
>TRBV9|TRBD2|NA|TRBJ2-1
TGTGCCAGCAGCTCCCCCGCGCTAGCGGGGGGCCGGAATGAGCAGTTCTTC
CASSSPALAGGRNEQFF
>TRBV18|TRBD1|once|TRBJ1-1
TGTGCCAGCTCACTCGGGACAGGGAAATTGAACACTGAAGCTTTCTTT
CASSLGTGKLNTEAFF
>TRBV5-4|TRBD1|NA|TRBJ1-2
TGTGCCAGCAGCTCGAAGGGACAGGGGGACTATGGCTACACCTTC
CASSSKGQGDYGYTF
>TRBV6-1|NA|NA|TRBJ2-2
TGTGCCAGCAGTGAAACACAGGGGAACACCGGGGAGCTGTTTTTT
CASSETQGNTGELFF
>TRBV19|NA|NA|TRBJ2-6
TGTGCCAGTAGACCCCTTTTGGGGCGGATCCTCTCTGGGGCCAACGTCCTGACTTTC
CASRPLLGRILSGANVLTF
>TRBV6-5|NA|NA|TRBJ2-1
TGTGCCATTTCAGGGGTCGGTCCAAACAATGAGCAGTTCTTC
CAISGVGPNNEQFF
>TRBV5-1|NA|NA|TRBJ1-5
TGCGCCAGCAGCTTAGGGGGACGCAATCAGCCCCAGCATTTT
CASSLGGRNQPQHF
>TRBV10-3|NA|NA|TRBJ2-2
TGTGCCATCCGGCCAGGGGGGACCCCTGGGAACACCGGGGAGCTGTTTTTT
CAIRPGGTPGNTGELFF
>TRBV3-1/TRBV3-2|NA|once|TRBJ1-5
TGTGCCAGCAGCCAGGACAGCAGAAGCGTTCAGCCCCAGCATTTT
CASSQDSRSVQPQHF
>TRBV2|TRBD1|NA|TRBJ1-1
TGTGCCAGCAATCCGACAGGGGGCAATACTGAAGCTTTCTTT
CASNPTGGNTEAFF
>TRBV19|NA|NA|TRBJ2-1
TGTGCCAGTAGTATAACAGGGGAGGTGTTCTTC
CASSITGEVFF
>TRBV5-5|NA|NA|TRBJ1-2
TGTGCCAGCAGCTTCCAGGGTAGCTACACCTTC
CASSFQGSYTF
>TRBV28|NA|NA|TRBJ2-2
TGTGCCAGCACTACCAAATCCGCCGGGGAGCTGTTTTTT
CASTTKSAGELFF
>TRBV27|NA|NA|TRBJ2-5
TGTGCCAGCAGTTTAAGGGGGTTTGGAGAGACCCAGTACTTC
CASSLRGFGETQYF
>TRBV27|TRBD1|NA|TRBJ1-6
TGTGCCAGCAGTTTCCAAGACAGGGGGCTCTCACCCCTCCACTTT
CASSFQDRGLSPLHF
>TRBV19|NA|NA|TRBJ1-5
TGTGCCAGTAGTATAGATCTATGGAGGACCGACAATCAGCCCCAGCATTTT
CASSIDLWRTDNQPQHF
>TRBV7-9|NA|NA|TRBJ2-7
TGTGCCAGCAGCCCTGAACCTTCCTATGAGCAGTACTTC
CASSPEPSYEQYF
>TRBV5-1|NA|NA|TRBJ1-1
TGCGCCAGCAGACCCGGGGGTAACACTGAAGCTTTCTTT
CASRPGGNTEAFF
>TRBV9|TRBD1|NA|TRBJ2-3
TGTGCCAGCAGCGCGACAGGGACGGCCAGCACAGATACGCAGTATTTT
CASSATGTASTDTQYF
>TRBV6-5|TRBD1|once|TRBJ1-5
TGTGCCAGCAGCGCGGGACAGACAAATCAGCCCCAGCATTTT
CASSAGQTNQPQHF
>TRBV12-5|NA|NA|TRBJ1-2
TGTGCTAGTGGTACGCAGGGTGAATATGGCTACACCTTC
CASGTQGEYGYTF
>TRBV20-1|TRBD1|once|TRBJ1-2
TGCAGTGCTAATGAAAACTCCAGGGGGCGCGGCGATGGCTACACCTTC
CSANENSRGRGDGYTF
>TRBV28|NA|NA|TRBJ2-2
TGTGCCACGGCCGGGACAATCGGCACCGGGGAGCTGTTTTTT
CATAGTIGTGELFF
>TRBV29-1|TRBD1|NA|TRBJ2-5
TGCAGCGTTGATACGACAGGGTCTCAAGAGACCCAGTACTTC
CSVDTTGSQETQYF
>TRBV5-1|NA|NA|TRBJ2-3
TGCGCCAGCAGCTTGGCGCGCGGCACAGATACGCAGTATTTT
CASSLARGTDTQYF
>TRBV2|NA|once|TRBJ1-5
TGTGCCAGCAGTGAACAACTTTACAGGTCGGTGAATCAGCCCCAGCATTTT
CASSEQLYRSVNQPQHF
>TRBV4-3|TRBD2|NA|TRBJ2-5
TGCGCCAGCAGCTCCAGGGTAGCGGGGATGGAGACCCAGTACTTC
CASSSRVAGMETQYF
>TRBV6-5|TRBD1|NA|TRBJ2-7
TGTGCCAGCAGTTACGGGACAGGGGCCTACGAGCAGTACTTC
CASSYGTGAYEQYF
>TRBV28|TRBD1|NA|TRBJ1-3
TGTGCCAGCAGCTCAGGGGGGAGCTCTGGAAACACCATATATTTT
CASSSGGSSGNTIYF
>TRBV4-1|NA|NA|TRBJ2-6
TGCGCCAGCAGCCAAGATCCGGGACTGTCGGCCAACGTCCTGACTTTC
CASSQDPGLSANVLTF
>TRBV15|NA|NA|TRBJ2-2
TGTGCCACCAGCAGTAGGACAACGAACACCGGGGAGCTGTTTTTT
CATSSRTTNTGELFF
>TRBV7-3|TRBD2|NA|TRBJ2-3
TGTGCCAGCAGCTACCGACTAGCGGGAGGGAGCACAGATACGCAGTATTTT
CASSYRLAGGSTDTQYF
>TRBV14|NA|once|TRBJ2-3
TGTGCCAGCAGCCAAGTGGCCCCGGATACGCAGTATTTT
CASSQVAPDTQYF
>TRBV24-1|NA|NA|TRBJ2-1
TGTGCCACCAGTGCCACGCGTCATGAGCAGTTCTTC
CATSATRHEQFF
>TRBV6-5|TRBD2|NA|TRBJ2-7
TGTGCCAGCAGTCCCCTAGCGGGATCCTACGAGCAGTACTTC
CASSPLAGSYEQYF
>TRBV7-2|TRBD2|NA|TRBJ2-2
TGTGCCAGCAGCGGGACTAGCGGGGGCCTCACCGGGGAGCTGTTTTTT
CASSGTSGGLTGELFF
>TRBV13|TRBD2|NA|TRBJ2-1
TGTGCCAGCAGCCCTCCCGCCGGGACTAGCGCTTACAATGAGCAGTTCTTC
CASSPPAGTSAYNEQFF
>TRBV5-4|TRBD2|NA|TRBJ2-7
TGTGCCAGCAGCTCTGGTAGCGGGAGCGGCTACGAGCAGTACTTC
CASSSGSGSGYEQYF
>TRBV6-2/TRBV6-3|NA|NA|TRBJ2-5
TGTGCCAGCAGTTACGGGCAGGGAGGACAAGAGACCCAGTACTTC
CASSYGQGGQETQYF
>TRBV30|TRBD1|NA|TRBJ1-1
TGTGCCTGGGAAGGGGGCTCGAACACTGAAGCTTTCTTT
CAWEGGSNTEAFF
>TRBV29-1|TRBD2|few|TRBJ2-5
TGCAGCGCTGGGGGGGACCAAGAGACCCAGTACTTC
CSAGGDQETQYF
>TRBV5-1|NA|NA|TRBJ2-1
TGCGCCAGCAGCTTCGGTGCCGGGAATGAGCAGTTCTTC
CASSFGAGNEQFF
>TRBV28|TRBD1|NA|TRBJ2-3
TGTGCCAGCAGTCTCCTCGGACAGGGTAGAGTGACAGATACGCAGTATTTT
CASSLLGQGRVTDTQYF
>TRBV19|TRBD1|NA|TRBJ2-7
TGTGCCAGTAGCTCGGGACAGGGGATGTACGAGCAGTACTTC
CASSSGQGMYEQYF